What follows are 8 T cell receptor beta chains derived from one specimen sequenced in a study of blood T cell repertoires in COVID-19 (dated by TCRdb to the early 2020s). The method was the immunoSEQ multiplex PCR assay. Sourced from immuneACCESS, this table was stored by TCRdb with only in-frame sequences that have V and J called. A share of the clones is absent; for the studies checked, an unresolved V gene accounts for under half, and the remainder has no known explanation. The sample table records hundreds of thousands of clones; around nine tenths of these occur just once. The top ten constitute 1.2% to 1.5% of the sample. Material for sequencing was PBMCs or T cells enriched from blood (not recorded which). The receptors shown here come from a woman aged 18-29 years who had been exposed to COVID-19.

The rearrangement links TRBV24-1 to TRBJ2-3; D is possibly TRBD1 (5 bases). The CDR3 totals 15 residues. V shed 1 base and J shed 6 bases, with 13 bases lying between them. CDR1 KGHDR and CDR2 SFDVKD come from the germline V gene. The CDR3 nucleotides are TGTGCCACCAGTGATTTCCGGGCAGGGATGGATACGCAGTATTTT. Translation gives CATSDFRAGMDTQYF.

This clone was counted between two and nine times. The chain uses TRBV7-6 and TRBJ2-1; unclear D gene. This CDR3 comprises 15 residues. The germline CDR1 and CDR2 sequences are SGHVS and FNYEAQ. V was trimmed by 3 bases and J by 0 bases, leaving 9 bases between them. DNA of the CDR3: TGTGCCAGCAGCTTCCCAGGATCCTCCTACAATGAGCAGTTCTTC. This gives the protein CASSFPGSSYNEQFF.

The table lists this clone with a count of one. As DNA, the CDR3 is TGTGCCAGTAGCGACCCGGGACAGGGGATGGATTCACCCCTCCACTTT. It yields the protein CASSDPGQGMDSPLHF. V gene TRBV19 combines with J gene TRBJ1-6, with 10 bases aligning to TRBD1. CDR3 length: 16 residues. Germline V gene lookup returns CDR1 LNHDA and CDR2 SQIVND (reference sequence). Germline trimming cut 6 bases from V and 8 bases from J; bases unmatched to any gene: 10.

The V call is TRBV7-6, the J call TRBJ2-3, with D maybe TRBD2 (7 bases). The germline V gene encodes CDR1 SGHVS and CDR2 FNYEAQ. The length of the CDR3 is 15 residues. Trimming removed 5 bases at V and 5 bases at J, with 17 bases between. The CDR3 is CASSHPGGPGDTQYF. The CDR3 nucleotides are TGTGCCAGCAGCCACCCCGGGGGGCCTGGAGATACGCAGTATTTT.

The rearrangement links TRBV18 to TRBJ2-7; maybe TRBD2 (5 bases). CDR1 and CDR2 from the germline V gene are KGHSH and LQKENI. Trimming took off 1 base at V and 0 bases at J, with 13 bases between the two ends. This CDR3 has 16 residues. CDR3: CASSPRSLGVSYEQYF. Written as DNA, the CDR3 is TGTGCCAGCTCACCACGCTCCCTCGGGGTCTCCTACGAGCAGTACTTC.

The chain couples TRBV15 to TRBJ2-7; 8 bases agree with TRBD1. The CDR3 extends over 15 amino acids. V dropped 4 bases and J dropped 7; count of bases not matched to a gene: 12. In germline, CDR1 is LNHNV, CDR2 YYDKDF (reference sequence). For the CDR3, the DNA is TGTGCCACCAGCAAGGGCCCGGGACAGGCGGGGGAGCAGTACTTC. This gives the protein CATSKGPGQAGEQYF.

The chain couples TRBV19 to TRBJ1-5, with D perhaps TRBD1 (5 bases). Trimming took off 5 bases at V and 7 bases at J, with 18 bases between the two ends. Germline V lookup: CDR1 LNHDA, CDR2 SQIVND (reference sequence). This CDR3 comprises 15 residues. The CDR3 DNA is TGTGCCAGTAGTTCTTCGGTCGTAAGGGGACAGCCCCAGCATTTT. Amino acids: CASSSSVVRGQPQHF.

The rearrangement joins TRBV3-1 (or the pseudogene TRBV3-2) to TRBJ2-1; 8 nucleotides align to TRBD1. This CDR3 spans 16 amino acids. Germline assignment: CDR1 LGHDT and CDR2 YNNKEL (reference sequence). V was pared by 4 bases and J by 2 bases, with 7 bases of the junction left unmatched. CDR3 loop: CASSRKRTGTYNEQFF. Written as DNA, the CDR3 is TGTGCCAGCAGCCGAAAAAGGACAGGGACCTACAATGAGCAGTTCTTC.